These 14 T cell receptor beta chains were sequenced from one sample in a study of cytomegalovirus exposure and HLA in healthy donors. Primers included in the PCR were 60 Vbeta and 13 Jbeta primers. TCRdb's copy holds only in-frame clones and misses some; the assay was immunoSEQ multiplex PCR. In the table there are around 88,000 clones, 74% of which are singletons. Sequencing was carried out using PBMCs. These receptors were obtained from a male donor in good health and CMV-seronegative.

The chain couples TRBV28 to TRBJ1-5; D gene ambiguous. The CDR3 covers 15 residues. Germline V gene sequence: CDR1 MDHEN, CDR2 SYDVKM. V dropped 6 bases and J dropped 5 bases, with 17 bases sitting between them. The CDR3 nucleotides are TGTGCCAGCAGCATGCTAGGGAGAGGCGATCAGCCCCAGCATTTT. Translating it yields CASSMLGRGDQPQHF.

The rearrangement uses TRBV30 and TRBJ1-2; no clear D. The CDR3 length is 11 residues. Germline V gene lookup returns CDR1 GTSNPN and CDR2 SVGIG (reference sequence). Trimming took off 4 bases at V and 8 bases at J, with 11 bases between the two ends. The CDR3 sequence is CAWTSNGGYTF. The CDR3, as DNA: TGTGCCTGGACCAGCAACGGGGGCTACACCTTC.

This clone showed up just once. The gene calls are TRBV7-6 and TRBJ2-1, with 13 bases that match TRBD2. The CDR3 sequence is 19 residues long. The trim removed 5 bases at V and 7 bases at J, leaving 17 bases unmatched. In germline, CDR1 is SGHVS, CDR2 FNYEAQ. Here the CDR3 DNA reads TGTGCCAGCAGCCCTAAAACTGGACTAGCGGGAGTAGGAGGGAATGAGCAGTTCTTC. The encoded protein is CASSPKTGLAGVGGNEQFF.

V and J are TRBV5-4 and TRBJ2-5; tentative D call: TRBD1 (5 bases). The CDR3 has 14 amino acids. V was cut by 4 bases and J by 2 bases, with 12 bases left in between. Per germline, CDR1 SGHNT and CDR2 YYREEE (reference sequence). The CDR3 nucleotides are TGTGCCAGCAGCCAAAATCGACAGCAAGAGACCCAGTACTTC. Translation gives CASSQNRQQETQYF. The full variable domain, with the rest looked up from reference TRBV5-4 and TRBJ2-5, is ETGVTQSPTHLIKTRGQQVTLRCSSQSGHNTVSWYQQALGQGPQFIFQYYREEENGRGNFPPRFSGLQFPNYSSELNVNALELDDSALYLCASSQNRQQETQYFGPGTRLLVL.

In its sample, this clone was seen a few times. The chain joins TRBV5-3 to TRBJ2-6; 10 nucleotides agree with TRBD2. TRBV5-3 is an open reading frame whose function is uncertain. With 1 base clipped from V and 0 bases from J, the junction kept 13 bases outside the gene matches. CDR3 length equals 21 residues. This CDR3 reads CARSLKKTGTSVGSGANVLTF. The CDR3 DNA is TGTGCCAGAAGCTTGAAGAAAACCGGGACTAGCGTCGGCTCTGGGGCCAACGTCCTGACTTTC.

The chain employs TRBV30 and TRBJ1-4; 10 bases agree with TRBD1. CDR1 is GTSNPN, CDR2 SVGIG, per germline (reference sequence). The junction had 5 bases not matched to a gene; V was cut back by 5 bases and J by 5 bases. The CDR3 has 14 amino acids. The CDR3 DNA follows: TGTGCCTGGTTAGGACAGGGGGAGAATGAAAAACTGTTTTTT. Protein sequence: CAWLGQGENEKLFF. The entire variable domain, with the rest obtained from reference TRBV30 and TRBJ1-4, is as follows: SQTIHQWPATLVQPVGSPLSLECTVEGTSNPNLYWYRQAAGRGLQLLFYSVGIGQISSEVPQNLSASRPQDRQFILSSKKLLLSDSGFYLCAWLGQGENEKLFFGSGTQLSVL.

This rearrangement joins TRBV19 to TRBJ1-1; D is possibly TRBD1 (5 bases). The CDR3 spans 16 residues. Between the trimmed V and J ends, which lost 3 bases and 6 bases, there was a span of 20 bases. Per germline, CDR1 LNHDA and CDR2 SQIVND (reference sequence). In DNA, the CDR3 is TGTGCCAGTAGTATTATCCAGGGAGGCGGAATATCTGAAGCTTTCTTT. It is translated as CASSIIQGGGISEAFF.

This chain connects TRBV10-3 to TRBJ2-1; the match to TRBD2 covers 16 bases. J lost 7 bases, V lost 7 bases, and 4 bases had no gene match. The germline V gene has CDR1 ENHRY and CDR2 SYGVKD. CDR3 length: 15 amino acids. The CDR3: CAITGTSGRVNEQFF. The CDR3 DNA sequence: TGTGCCATCACTGGGACTAGCGGGAGGGTTAATGAGCAGTTCTTC.

The rearrangement joins TRBV7-8 to TRBJ2-1; 11 positions agree with TRBD2. Germline V CDR1 and CDR2: SGHVS, FQNEAQ. This CDR3 has 16 residues. The V and J ends lost 5 bases and 6 bases, in that order; junction bases with no gene match: 9. The CDR3 DNA reads TGTGCCAGCAGCAGCCCGGGACTAGCGGTTATCAATGAGCAGTTCTTC. Its translation: CASSSPGLAVINEQFF.

The rearrangement uses TRBV19 and TRBJ1-5; D is ambiguous. V dropped 3 bases and J dropped 6 bases, with 12 bases sitting between them. Germline-derived CDR1 and CDR2 are LNHDA and SQIVND (reference sequence). The CDR3 loop spans 14 amino acids. In DNA, the CDR3 is TGTGCCAGTAGTATGAACCGGGGTCGTCAGCCCCAGCATTTT. Protein: CASSMNRGRQPQHF.

This chain uses TRBV7-2 with TRBJ2-5, with 7 bases lining up with TRBD1. This CDR3 has 15 amino acids. Trimming cost V 4 bases and J 1 base; bases outside gene matches: 6. Germline CDR1 and CDR2: SGHTA and FQGNSA. The CDR3 nucleotides are TGTGCCAGCAGCTCCAGGACAGGTGCCCAAGAGACCCAGTACTTC. This gives the protein CASSSRTGAQETQYF. Combining the CDR3 with reference TRBV7-2 and TRBJ2-5 gives the whole variable domain GAGVSQSPSNKVTEKGKDVELRCDPISGHTALYWYRQSLGQGLEFLIYFQGNSAPDKSGLPSDRFSAERTGGSVSTLTIQRTQQEDSAVYLCASSSRTGAQETQYFGPGTRLLVL.

The chain is built from TRBV5-1 and TRBJ1-5; perhaps TRBD1 as D (5 bases). The V gene lost 4 bases and the J gene lost 0 bases, with 11 bases spanning the gap. Germline V gene data show CDR1 as SGHRS and CDR2 as YFSETQ. The CDR3 sequence is 15 residues long. The CDR3 coding sequence is TGCGCCAGCAGCGTCACAGGAAATAGCAATCAGCCCCAGCATTTT. Protein sequence: CASSVTGNSNQPQHF. Full variable domain (remainder filled in from reference TRBV5-1 and TRBJ1-5): KAGVTQTPRYLIKTRGQQVTLSCSPISGHRSVSWYQQTPGQGLQFLFEYFSETQRNKGNFPGRFSGRQFSNSRSEMNVSTLELGDSALYLCASSVTGNSNQPQHFGDGTRLSIL.

The chain joins TRBV4-3 to TRBJ2-1; 9 bases are a match to TRBD2. Per germline, CDR1 LGHNA and CDR2 YSLEER. Trimming cost V 0 bases and J 2 bases; bases outside gene matches: 11. The CDR3 covers 19 residues. In DNA, the CDR3 is TGCGCCAGCAGCCAAGAACTCAGACTAAGCGGGAGGACCTACAATGAGCAGTTCTTC. Encoded protein: CASSQELRLSGRTYNEQFF.

The genes are TRBV6-6 and TRBJ1-4; TRBD1 matches at 10 bases. J lost 6 bases, V lost 0 bases, and 4 bases had no gene match. There are 16 residues in the CDR3. Germline V gives CDR1 MNHNY, CDR2 SVGAGI (reference sequence). CDR3 residues: CASSYSTGGDDEKLFF. CDR3 in DNA: TGTGCCAGCAGTTACTCGACAGGGGGCGATGATGAAAAACTGTTTTTT.